This T cell receptor beta chain comes out of a study of Ad26.COV2.S vaccination and SARS-CoV-2 variants. The CDR3 extends over 14 amino acids. Trimming removed 4 bases from V and 5 bases from J; junction bases left unmatched: 7. The germline V gene has CDR1 SGHVS and CDR2 FQNEAQ. Profiling relied on immunoSEQ multiplex PCR, and the TCRdb table lists in-frame clones only, not all of them. The sample gives about 350,000 clones, 92% of which show up once; 3% to 5% is in the top ten. V usage is TRBV7-8 and J usage is TRBJ2-5, with 7 bases identical to TRBD2. The sequence derives from a human donor who had recovered from COVID-19. The material sequenced was peripheral blood, taken after recovery from COVID-19. The CDR3 nucleotides are TGTGCCAGCAGCTCACCAGCGGGGCAGGAGACCCAGTACTTC. Protein: CASSSPAGQETQYF.